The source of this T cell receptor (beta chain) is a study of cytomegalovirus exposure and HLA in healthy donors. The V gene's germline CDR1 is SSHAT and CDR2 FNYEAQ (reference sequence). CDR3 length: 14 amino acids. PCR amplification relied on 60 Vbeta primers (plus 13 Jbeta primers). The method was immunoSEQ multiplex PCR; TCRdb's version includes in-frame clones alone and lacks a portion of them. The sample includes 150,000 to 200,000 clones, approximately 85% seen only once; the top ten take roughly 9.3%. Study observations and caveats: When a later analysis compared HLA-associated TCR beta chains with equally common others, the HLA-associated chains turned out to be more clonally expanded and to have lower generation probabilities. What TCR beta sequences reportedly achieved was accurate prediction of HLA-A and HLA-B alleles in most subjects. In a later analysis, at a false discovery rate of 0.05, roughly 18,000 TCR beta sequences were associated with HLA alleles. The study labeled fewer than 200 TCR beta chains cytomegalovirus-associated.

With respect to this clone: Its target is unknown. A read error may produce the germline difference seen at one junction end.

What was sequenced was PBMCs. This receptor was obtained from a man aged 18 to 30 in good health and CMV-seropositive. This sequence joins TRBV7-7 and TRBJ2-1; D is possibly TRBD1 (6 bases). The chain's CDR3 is CASSLGGGGNEQFF. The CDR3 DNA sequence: TGTGCTAGCAGCTTAGGTGGGGGCGGGAATGAGCAGTTCTTC.